Sequencing of this T cell receptor beta chain was carried out in a study of blood T cell repertoires in COVID-19. Study background: T cells, B-cell-depleted T cells, or PBMCs supplied cDNA or gDNA.

Repertoires were generated with immunoSEQ multiplex PCR, while TCRdb's copy carries only in-frame clones and drops some. This sample has approximately 260,000 clones, with roughly 88% found just once. Losses at the gene ends were 1 base for V and 1 base for J; bases not matched to a gene: 0. Germline CDR1 reads SGHTA; CDR2 reads FQGNSA. CDR3 length: 15 residues. The chain is built from TRBV7-2 and TRBJ2-2, with TRBD1 identical over 7 bases. The sequenced sample was peripheral blood. This TCR derives from a woman aged 40 to 50 who had recovered from COVID-19. The CDR3 loop reads CASSLGTGNTGELFF. The CDR3, as DNA: TGTGCCAGCAGCTTAGGGACAGGGAACACCGGGGAGCTGTTTTTT.